This T cell receptor (beta chain) is drawn from a study of brain T cells in children with intractable seizures. This CDR3 region has 14 residues. CDR1 and CDR2 from the germline V gene are SGHAT and FQDESV (reference sequence). Trimming removed 5 bases from V and 1 base from J; junction bases left unmatched: 1. Sequencing was limited to surgery cases with top T cell transcript signatures in brain tissue. Pre-surgery treatment included at least one anti-epileptic drug. Whole-study results and caveats: Absence of clones before surgery may stem from lower sequencing depth. Only CDR3 sequence similarity suggested viral specificity, without known HCMV serostatus.

A remark on this clone: Its antigen is not known.

Libraries were prepared by immunoSEQ multiplex PCR; TCRdb keeps only in-frame clonotypes and omits some of them. This table has roughly 80,000 clones, around 91% appearing once. The V gene is TRBV11-1, the J gene TRBJ2-3; 9 positions agree with TRBD1. Sequencing was performed on peripheral blood, taken at surgery. The TCR was taken from a girl aged 2-10 years with Rasmussen encephalitis and intractable seizures. CDR3 DNA sequence: TGTGCCAGCAGCCGGGACAGGGGCACAGATACGCAGTATTTT. Protein: CASSRDRGTDTQYF.